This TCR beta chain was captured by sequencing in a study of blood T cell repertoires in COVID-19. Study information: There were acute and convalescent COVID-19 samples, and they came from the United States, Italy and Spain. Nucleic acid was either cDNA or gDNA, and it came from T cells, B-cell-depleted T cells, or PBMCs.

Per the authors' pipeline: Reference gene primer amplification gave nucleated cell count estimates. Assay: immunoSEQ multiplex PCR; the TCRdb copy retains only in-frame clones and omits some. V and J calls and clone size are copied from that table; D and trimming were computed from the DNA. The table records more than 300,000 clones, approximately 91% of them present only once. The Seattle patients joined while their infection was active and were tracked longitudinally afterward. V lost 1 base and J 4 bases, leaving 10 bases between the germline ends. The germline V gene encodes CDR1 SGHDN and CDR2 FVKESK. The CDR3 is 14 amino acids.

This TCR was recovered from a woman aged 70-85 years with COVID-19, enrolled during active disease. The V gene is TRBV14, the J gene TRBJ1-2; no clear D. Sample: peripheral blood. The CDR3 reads CASSQGAYSYGYTF. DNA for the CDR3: TGTGCCAGCAGCCAAGGTGCCTACTCCTATGGCTACACCTTC.